This T cell receptor beta chain was documented in a study of early T cells in non-severe SARS-CoV-2 infection. Germline-derived CDR1 and CDR2 are SGHNT and YENEEA. J gave up 2 bases and V 1 base, and 6 bases lay outside the gene matches. The CDR3 consists of 17 residues. The library protocol tagged individual cDNA molecules with unique molecular identifiers. TCRdb re-called the 5' RACE reads through MiXCR, storing one row per CDR3 protein. The sample lists 28,000 or so distinct CDR3 sequences; around 4.2% were seen once. In this sample, this clonotype turned up many times. The receptor's source is an adult who was a healthcare worker with PCR-confirmed SARS-CoV-2 infection or an uninfected control (not recorded which). The genes are TRBV11-3 and TRBJ2-2; 8 positions match TRBD1. What was sequenced was whole blood. DNA of the CDR3: TGTGCCAGCAGCTTAGGTTTTGCAGGGGGCAACACCGGGGAGCTGTTTTTT. Protein product: CASSLGFAGGNTGELFF.